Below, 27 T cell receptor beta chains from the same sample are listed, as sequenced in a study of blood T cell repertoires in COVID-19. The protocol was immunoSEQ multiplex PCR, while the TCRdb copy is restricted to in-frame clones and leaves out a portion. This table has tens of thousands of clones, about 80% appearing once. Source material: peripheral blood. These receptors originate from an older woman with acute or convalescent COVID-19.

The CDR3 here is CASTRTGGLNTEAFF. Written as DNA, the CDR3 is TGTGCCAGCACCCGAACAGGGGGACTGAACACTGAAGCTTTCTTT. The chain has TRBV11-1 and TRBJ1-1, with 8 bases aligning to TRBD1. J lost 0 bases, V lost 7 bases, and 7 bases had no gene match. CDR3 length: 15 amino acids. Germline CDR1 SGHAT, CDR2 FQDESV (reference sequence).

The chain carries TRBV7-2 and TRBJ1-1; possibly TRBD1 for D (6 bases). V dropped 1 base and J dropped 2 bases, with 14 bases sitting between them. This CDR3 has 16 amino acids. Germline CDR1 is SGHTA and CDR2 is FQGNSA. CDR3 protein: CASSLGLGQINTEAFF. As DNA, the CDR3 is TGTGCCAGCAGCTTAGGCTTAGGACAGATTAACACTGAAGCTTTCTTT.

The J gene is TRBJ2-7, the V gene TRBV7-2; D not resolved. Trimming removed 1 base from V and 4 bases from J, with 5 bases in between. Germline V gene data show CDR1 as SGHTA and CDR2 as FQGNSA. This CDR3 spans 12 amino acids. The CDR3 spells CASSLDLYEQYF. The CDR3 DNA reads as TGTGCCAGCAGCTTAGATCTATACGAGCAGTACTTC.

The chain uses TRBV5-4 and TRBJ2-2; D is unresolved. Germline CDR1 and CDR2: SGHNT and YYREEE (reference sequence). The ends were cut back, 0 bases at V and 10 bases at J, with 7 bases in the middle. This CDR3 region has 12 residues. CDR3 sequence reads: CASSLDTAELFF. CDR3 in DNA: TGTGCCAGCAGCTTGGATACAGCGGAGCTGTTTTTT.

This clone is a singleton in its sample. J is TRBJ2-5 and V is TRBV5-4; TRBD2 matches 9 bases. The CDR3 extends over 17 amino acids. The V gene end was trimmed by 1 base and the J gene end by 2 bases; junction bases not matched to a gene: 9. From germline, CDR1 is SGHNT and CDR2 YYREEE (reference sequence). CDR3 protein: CASSLRGLASLQETQYF. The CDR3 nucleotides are TGTGCCAGCAGCTTGAGGGGACTAGCTTCCCTGCAAGAGACCCAGTACTTC.

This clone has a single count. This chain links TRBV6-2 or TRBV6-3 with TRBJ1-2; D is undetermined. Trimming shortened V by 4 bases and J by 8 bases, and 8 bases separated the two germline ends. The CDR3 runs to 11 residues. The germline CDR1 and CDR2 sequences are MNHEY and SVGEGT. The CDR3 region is CASSSAGGYTF. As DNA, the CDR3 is TGTGCCAGCAGTTCCGCGGGAGGCTACACCTTC.

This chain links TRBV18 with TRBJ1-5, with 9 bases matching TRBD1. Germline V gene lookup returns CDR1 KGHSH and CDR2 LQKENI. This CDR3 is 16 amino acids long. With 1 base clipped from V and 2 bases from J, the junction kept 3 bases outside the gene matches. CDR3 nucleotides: TGTGCCAGCTCACCACAAAGGACAGGGGGCAATCAGCCCCAGCATTTT. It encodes CASSPQRTGGNQPQHF.

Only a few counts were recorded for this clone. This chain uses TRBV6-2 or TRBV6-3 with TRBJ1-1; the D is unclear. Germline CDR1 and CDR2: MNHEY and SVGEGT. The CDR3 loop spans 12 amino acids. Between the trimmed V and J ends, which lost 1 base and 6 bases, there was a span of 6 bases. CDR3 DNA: TGTGCCAGCAGTTACTTCGGTGCTGAAGCTTTCTTT. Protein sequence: CASSYFGAEAFF.

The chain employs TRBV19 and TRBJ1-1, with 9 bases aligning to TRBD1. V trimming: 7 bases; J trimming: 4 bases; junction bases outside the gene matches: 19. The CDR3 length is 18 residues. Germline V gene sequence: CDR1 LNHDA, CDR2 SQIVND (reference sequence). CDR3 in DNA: TGTGCCAGTACCCCAGGTCGGGGGACAGGGATGGGTGGCACTGAAGCTTTCTTT. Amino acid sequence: CASTPGRGTGMGGTEAFF.

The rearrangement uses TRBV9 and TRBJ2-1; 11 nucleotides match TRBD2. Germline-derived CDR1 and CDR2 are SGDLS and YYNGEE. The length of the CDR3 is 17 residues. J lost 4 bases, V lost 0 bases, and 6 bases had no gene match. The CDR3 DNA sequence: TGTGCCAGCAGCGTAGGGGCTAGCGGGGGGTCATACAATGAGCAGTTCTTC. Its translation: CASSVGASGGSYNEQFF.

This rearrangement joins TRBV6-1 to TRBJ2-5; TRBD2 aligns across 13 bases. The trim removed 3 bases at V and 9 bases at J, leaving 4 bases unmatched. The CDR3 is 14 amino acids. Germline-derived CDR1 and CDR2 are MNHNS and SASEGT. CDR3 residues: CASSEMGLAGPQYF. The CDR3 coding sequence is TGTGCCAGCAGTGAGATGGGACTAGCGGGGCCCCAGTACTTC.

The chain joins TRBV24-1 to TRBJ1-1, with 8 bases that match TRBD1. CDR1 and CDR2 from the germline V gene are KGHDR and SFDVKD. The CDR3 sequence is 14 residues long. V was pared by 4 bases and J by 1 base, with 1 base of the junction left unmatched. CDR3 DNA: TGTGCCACCAGTGAGACAGGGGAGAACACTGAAGCTTTCTTT. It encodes CATSETGENTEAFF.

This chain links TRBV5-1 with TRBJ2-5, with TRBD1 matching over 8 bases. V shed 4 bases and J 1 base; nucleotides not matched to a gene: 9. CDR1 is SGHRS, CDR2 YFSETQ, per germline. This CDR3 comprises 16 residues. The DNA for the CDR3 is TGCGCCAGCAGCGCAAGTAGGACAGGGCGCCAAGAGACCCAGTACTTC. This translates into CASSASRTGRQETQYF.

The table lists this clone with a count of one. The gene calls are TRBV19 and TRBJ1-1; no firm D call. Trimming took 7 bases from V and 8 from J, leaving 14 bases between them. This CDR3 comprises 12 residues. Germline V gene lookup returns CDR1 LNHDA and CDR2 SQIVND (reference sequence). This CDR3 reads CASTTGRLEAFF. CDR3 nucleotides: TGTGCCAGTACGACGGGGAGGTTAGAAGCTTTCTTT.

The CDR3 spells CASSDIGTASTDTQYF. DNA of the CDR3: TGTGCCAGCAGCGATATCGGGACAGCTAGCACAGATACGCAGTATTTT. The chain links TRBV11-3 to TRBJ2-3; TRBD1 aligns across 7 bases. J gave up 0 bases and V 5 bases, and 8 bases lay outside the gene matches. Germline V gives CDR1 SGHNT, CDR2 YENEEA. The CDR3 is made up of 16 amino acids.

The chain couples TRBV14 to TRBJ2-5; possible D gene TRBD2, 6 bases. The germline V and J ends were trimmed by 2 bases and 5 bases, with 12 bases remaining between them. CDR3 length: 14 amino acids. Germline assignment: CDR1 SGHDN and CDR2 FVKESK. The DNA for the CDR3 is TGTGCCAGCAGCCAAAACGGGGGTAGGGAGACCCAGTACTTC. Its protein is CASSQNGGRETQYF.

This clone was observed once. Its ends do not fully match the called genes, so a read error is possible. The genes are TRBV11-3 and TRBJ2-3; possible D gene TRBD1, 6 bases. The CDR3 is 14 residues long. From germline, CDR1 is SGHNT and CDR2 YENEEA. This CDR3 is CTSSLDRYTDTQYF. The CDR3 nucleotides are TGTACCAGCAGCTTAGACAGGTACACAGATACGCAGTATTTT.

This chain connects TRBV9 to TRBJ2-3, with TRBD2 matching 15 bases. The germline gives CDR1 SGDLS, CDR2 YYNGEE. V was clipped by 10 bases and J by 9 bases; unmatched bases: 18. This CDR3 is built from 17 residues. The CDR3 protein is CAGPGTSGGPPPGTQYF. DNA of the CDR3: TGTGCCGGTCCCGGGACTAGCGGGGGGCCCCCCCCCGGGACGCAGTATTTT.

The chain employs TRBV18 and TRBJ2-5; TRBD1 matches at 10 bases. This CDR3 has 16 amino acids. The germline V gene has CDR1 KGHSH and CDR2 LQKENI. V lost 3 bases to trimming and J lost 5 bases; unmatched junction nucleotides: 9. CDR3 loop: CASSPDTGQGSETQYF. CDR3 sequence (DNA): TGTGCCAGCTCACCTGATACGGGACAGGGGAGCGAGACCCAGTACTTC.

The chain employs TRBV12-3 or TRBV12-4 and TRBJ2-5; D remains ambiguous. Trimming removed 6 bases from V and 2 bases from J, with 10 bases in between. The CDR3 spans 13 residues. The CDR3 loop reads CASRRLLQETQYF. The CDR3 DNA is TGTGCCAGCAGGCGACTGCTTCAAGAGACCCAGTACTTC.

In DNA form, the CDR3 reads TGTGCCAGTAGTACAGGGACTTCGGGAAACACCATATATTTT. It is translated as CASSTGTSGNTIYF. The chain joins TRBV19 to TRBJ1-3; D is possibly TRBD1 (5 bases). The CDR3 is made up of 14 amino acids. CDR1 LNHDA and CDR2 SQIVND come from the germline V gene (reference sequence). V lost 4 bases to trimming and J lost 4 bases, with 11 bases between them.

The CDR3 loop reads CASRSGTRDTDTQYF. The CDR3 DNA follows: TGTGCCAGCAGATCCGGGACTAGGGACACAGATACGCAGTATTTT. This rearrangement joins TRBV5-6 to TRBJ2-3, with 8 bases lining up with TRBD2. The V gene end was trimmed by 5 bases and the J gene end by 2 bases; junction bases not matched to a gene: 7. Germline values: CDR1 SGHDT, CDR2 YYEEEE. The CDR3 is 15 amino acids.

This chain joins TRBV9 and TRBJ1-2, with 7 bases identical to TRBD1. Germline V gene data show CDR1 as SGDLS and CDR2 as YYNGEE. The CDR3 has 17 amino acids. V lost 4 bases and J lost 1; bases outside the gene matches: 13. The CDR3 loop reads CASSSPLRQGDNYGYTF. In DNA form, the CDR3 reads TGTGCCAGCAGCTCTCCGCTTAGACAGGGTGATAACTATGGCTACACCTTC.

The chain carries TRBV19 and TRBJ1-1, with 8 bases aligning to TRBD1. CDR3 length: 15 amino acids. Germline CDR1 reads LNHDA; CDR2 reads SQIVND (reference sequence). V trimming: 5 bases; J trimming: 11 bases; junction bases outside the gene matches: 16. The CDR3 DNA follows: TGTGCCAGTAGTGCGCAACACTCAGGGGGCCGTGTTGCTTTCTTT. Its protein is CASSAQHSGGRVAFF.

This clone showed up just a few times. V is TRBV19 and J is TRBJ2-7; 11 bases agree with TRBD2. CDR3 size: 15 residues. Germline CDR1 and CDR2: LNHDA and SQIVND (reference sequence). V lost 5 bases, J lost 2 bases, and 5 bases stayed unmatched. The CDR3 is CASSPRLAGTYEQYF. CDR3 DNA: TGTGCCAGTAGTCCTAGACTAGCGGGGACCTACGAGCAGTACTTC.

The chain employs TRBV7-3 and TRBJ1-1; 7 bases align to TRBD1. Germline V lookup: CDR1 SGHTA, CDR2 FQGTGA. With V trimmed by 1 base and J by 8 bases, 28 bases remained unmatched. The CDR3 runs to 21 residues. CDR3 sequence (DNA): TGTGCCAGCAGCTTAAAGGGTGTCATGAGACAGGGACCCGTAGTCGTAATGGAAGCTTTCTTT. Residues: CASSLKGVMRQGPVVVMEAFF.

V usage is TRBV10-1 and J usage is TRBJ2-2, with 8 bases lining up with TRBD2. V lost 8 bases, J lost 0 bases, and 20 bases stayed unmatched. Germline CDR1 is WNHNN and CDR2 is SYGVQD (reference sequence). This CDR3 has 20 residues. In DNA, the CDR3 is TGCGCCAGCTGTGTGTGTTTGGGGAGCGGGGGCCCCGCGAACACCGGGGAGCTGTTTTTT. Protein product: CASCVCLGSGGPANTGELFF.